This TCR beta chain was obtained from a study of T cell responses to AZD1222 COVID-19 vaccine. Using immunoSEQ multiplex PCR, the repertoire was profiled, and TCRdb retains in-frame clones only, with some absent. The sample has tens of thousands of clones, roughly 93% seen once. The CDR3 consists of 15 residues. Germline V lookup: CDR1 SNHLY, CDR2 FYNNEI. Losses at the gene ends were 7 bases for V and 3 bases for J; bases not matched to a gene: 8. Sample: peripheral blood, taken on day 0 of AZD1222 vaccination. The clonotype originates from an adult in good health. The genes are TRBV2 and TRBJ2-2; 7 bases fit TRBD1. This CDR3 is CASTNRGGYTGELFF. The CDR3 DNA is TGTGCCAGCACTAACAGGGGTGGTTACACCGGGGAGCTGTTTTTT.